The sequence of this TCR beta chain was determined in a study of T cells in Graves' hyperthyroidism and ophthalmopathy. General study points: Ophthalmopathy and stable hyperthyroidism were told apart by a 13 V-J model. Blood also contained most expanded thyroid clonotypes above 0.001.

This clonotype was detected many times. Antigen specificity is unknown. The blood sample dates from first hyperthyroidism diagnosis, preceding any ophthalmopathy symptoms. The junction had 14 bases not matched to a gene; V was cut back by 2 bases and J by 7 bases. This CDR3 contains 17 residues. RNA transcripts provided the source from which TCR beta CDR3 regions were amplified. Carried out on the TCR CDR3, a first-round RT-PCR used the HTBI primer set. MiXCR was run by TCRdb on the multiplex PCR reads, yielding one entry per CDR3 protein. Of a few hundred thousand distinct CDR3 sequences listed, roughly 15% are singletons.

The sequence was collected from a woman aged 35 to 49 with Graves' hyperthyroidism that later progressed to Graves' ophthalmopathy. The sample taken for sequencing was blood. This rearrangement joins TRBV12-3 or TRBV12-4 to TRBJ2-7, with 10 nucleotides matching TRBD1. The CDR3 loop reads CASSLRGWDRGREEQYF. The CDR3 DNA reads as TGTGCCAGCAGTTTAAGAGGATGGGACAGGGGCAGGGAAGAGCAGTACTTC.